These T cell receptor beta chains were read from a single sample in a study of glioma-infiltrating T cells. MiXCR was run by TCRdb on the multiplex PCR reads, yielding one entry per CDR3 protein. The data show about 93,000 distinct CDR3 sequences, roughly 40% seen once. Sequenced sample: glioma tissue, nonneoplastic brain tissue, or PBMCs (not recorded which). The receptors were sampled from a human donor with low-grade glioma or glioblastoma, undergoing nonglioma brain surgery, or in good health (not recorded which). CDR3s include the opening cysteine and the closing phenylalanine or tryptophan. Fields, in order: clone size, J gene, V gene, D gene, CDR3 DNA, CDR3 protein. A D gene is named only where the DNA matches it firmly. Where a row states a size, it is once, few, many or the class of an expanded clone; other rows omit it.

>-|TRBJ2-5|TRBV4-1|TRBD1
TGTTCCATCATCACCGGACAGGCACAAGAGACCCAGTACTTC
CSIITGQAQETQYF
>many|TRBJ2-1|TRBV2|TRBD2
TGTGCCAGCAGTGGCCGGCTAGCGGGAGGGAATGAGCAGTTCTTC
CASSGRLAGGNEQFF
>many|TRBJ1-2|TRBV29-1|-
TGCAGCGTTGAATTAGGGGGGAACTATGGCTACACCTTC
CSVELGGNYGYTF
>many|TRBJ2-1|TRBV2|TRBD2
TGTGCCAGCAGTATAACTAGCGGGAGAATGGGCAATGAGCAGTTCTTC
CASSITSGRMGNEQFF
>once|TRBJ2-5|TRBV29-1|TRBD1
TGCAGCTCCCCGGGACAGGGGAGAGGGACCCAGTACTTC
CSSPGQGRGTQYF
>medium-sized|TRBJ2-1|TRBV28|-
TGTGCCAGCCGATGGGCCAATGAGCAGTTCTTC
CASRWANEQFF
>many|TRBJ2-1|TRBV11-3|-
TGTGCCAGCAGCCACGGAGAGGGGAATGAGCAGTTCTTC
CASSHGEGNEQFF
>-|TRBJ1-2|TRBV30|-
TGTGCCTGGAGTCCTAGGACCGCCTATGGCTACACCTTC
CAWSPRTAYGYTF
>many|TRBJ1-5|TRBV20-1|-
TGCAGTGCCCAGCACACGGCGAGCAATCAGCCCCAGCATTTT
CSAQHTASNQPQHF
>-|TRBJ2-7|TRBV15|-
TGTGCCACCAGCAGTTCCCTTCCCGTCGAGCAGTACTTC
CATSSSLPVEQYF
>many|TRBJ2-3|TRBV27|TRBD1
TGTGCCAGCAGCGACCGGGACAGGAGTACTTCTAGCACAGATACGCAGTATTTT
CASSDRDRSTSSTDTQYF
>many|TRBJ2-4|TRBV3-1|-
TGTGCCAGCAGCCAAAGTGAGGGTGGGAACATTCAGTACTTC
CASSQSEGGNIQYF
>many|TRBJ2-1|TRBV20-1|-
TGCAGTGCCGAGACTGGACGAAACAACAATGAGCAGTTCTTC
CSAETGRNNNEQFF
>-|TRBJ1-2|TRBV27|TRBD1
TGTGCCAGCAGTTACAGGACAGGCGATTATGGCTACACCTTC
CASSYRTGDYGYTF
>-|TRBJ2-7|TRBV29-1|-
TGCAGCGTTACGGAAAGCTCCTACGAGCAGTACTTC
CSVTESSYEQYF
>-|TRBJ2-1|TRBV7-9|-
TGTGCCAGCACACTTTACAGGTACTCCTACAATGAGCAGTTCTTC
CASTLYRYSYNEQFF
>many|TRBJ2-7|TRBV7-2|-
TGTGCCAGCAGCCCCCCCGGGGGCGCGACGGGAGAGCAGTACTTC
CASSPPGGATGEQYF
>many|TRBJ1-1|TRBV7-6|-
TGTGCCAGCAGCCCAAGACAGGCGACTGAAGCTTTCTTT
CASSPRQATEAFF
>many|TRBJ2-4|TRBV20-1|TRBD2
TGCAGTGCTAGCGGCACCAGGGGACTAGCGGGAGGTGGGTTAGCCAAAAACATTCAGTACTTC
CSASGTRGLAGGGLAKNIQYF
>many|TRBJ2-3|TRBV20-1|-
TGCAGTGCTAGAGATAATGTTGATACGCAGTATTTT
CSARDNVDTQYF
>many|TRBJ2-1|TRBV20-1|-
TGCAGTGCTAGGTCGGGGAATGAGCAGTTCTTC
CSARSGNEQFF
>many|TRBJ2-5|TRBV6-1|TRBD2
TGTGCCAGCAGTCGGACTAGCGGGGGGACCGGGACCCAGTACTTC
CASSRTSGGTGTQYF
>many|TRBJ1-1|TRBV7-2|-
TGTGCCAGCAGCTTAGCGGGGGGGAGAAGCACTGAAGCTTTCTTT
CASSLAGGRSTEAFF
>many|TRBJ1-1|TRBV11-2|TRBD1
TGTGCCAGCAGCGGACAGGGCTCGAACACTGAAGCTTTCTTT
CASSGQGSNTEAFF
>many|TRBJ2-7|TRBV4-1|-
TGCGCCAGCAGCCAAGCCCCCGGGACGGCTTCCTACGAGCAGTACTTC
CASSQAPGTASYEQYF
>many|TRBJ1-4|TRBV19|TRBD1
TGTGCCAGTACCCTCAGGACAGGGCCTAATGAAAAACTGTTTTTT
CASTLRTGPNEKLFF
>many|TRBJ2-7|TRBV11-2|-
TGTGCCAGCAGCCGACTAGACGGGCTCCCCTACGAGCAGTACTTC
CASSRLDGLPYEQYF
>many|TRBJ2-3|TRBV29-1|-
TGCAGCGTTGAGGTCTCTAAAGGGAATACGCAGTATTTT
CSVEVSKGNTQYF
>many|TRBJ2-3|TRBV3-1|TRBD2
TGTGCCAGCAGCCATGCACTAGCGGGACGGGATACGCAGTATTTT
CASSHALAGRDTQYF
>-|TRBJ1-1|TRBV6-1|-
TGTGCCAGCAGTCCCTCGGGCCCGAACACTGAAGCTTTCTTT
CASSPSGPNTEAFF
>-|TRBJ2-7|TRBV3-1|-
TGTGCCAGCAGCCAAGCAGGGATCTACGAGCAGTACTTC
CASSQAGIYEQYF
>-|TRBJ1-1|TRBV6-1|-
TGTGCCAGCAGTGAAGCGGAGTTTGAAGCTTTCTTT
CASSEAEFEAFF
>-|TRBJ1-1|TRBV6-6|-
TGTGCCATCAGTGTTGTAGGGAACACTGAAGCTTTCTTT
CAISVVGNTEAFF
>-|TRBJ2-3|TRBV5-1|-
TGCGCCAGCAGCTTTTTGTCTCCAGATACGCAGTATTTT
CASSFLSPDTQYF
>many|TRBJ1-1|TRBV5-1|-
TGCGCCAGCAGCCTGATGAACAGTGGTCAGACTATCAGATACACTGAAGCTTTCTTT
CASSLMNSGQTIRYTEAFF
>many|TRBJ2-7|TRBV6-5|-
TGTGCCAGCAGTTATGGCCCCCCATCGCGGGACTTCTCCTACGAGCAGTACTTC
CASSYGPPSRDFSYEQYF
>-|TRBJ2-7|TRBV9|-
TGTGCCAGCAGCGTAGCTTCCCGGCACGGCCCTAACGAGCAGTACTTC
CASSVASRHGPNEQYF
>many|TRBJ1-2|TRBV24-1|-
TGTGCCACCTCTAACCCGACAGGAAACTATGGCTACACCTTC
CATSNPTGNYGYTF
>many|TRBJ2-3|TRBV20-1|-
TGCAGTGCTAGAGACCATTCAGATACGCAGTATTTT
CSARDHSDTQYF
>many|TRBJ2-5|TRBV20-1|-
TGCAGTGCCCGCCGGGTGGGAGATCCTAGGGAGACCCAGTACTTC
CSARRVGDPRETQYF
>-|TRBJ1-1|TRBV20-1|-
TGCAGTGCTCCTACAGGAGCCCTAGGGGCTTTCTTT
CSAPTGALGAFF
>-|TRBJ1-3|TRBV28|-
TGTGCCACGGGAAACACCATATATTTT
CATGNTIYF
>many|TRBJ2-7|TRBV28|TRBD2
TGTGGAACGGGGCCACAAGCGGGGGAGCAGTACTTC
CGTGPQAGEQYF
>many|TRBJ1-5|TRBV28|-
TGTGCCTTAGGAGGGCACAATCAGCCCCAGCATTTT
CALGGHNQPQHF
>-|TRBJ1-2|TRBV7-2|-
TGTGCCAGCAGCTCAGCCCCCGGGAGCTATGGCTACACCTTC
CASSSAPGSYGYTF
>many|TRBJ1-5|TRBV19|TRBD1
TGTGCCAGTAGCCTGGGGACAGGGGAAAGTCAGCCCCAGCATTTT
CASSLGTGESQPQHF
>many|TRBJ2-1|TRBV5-1|-
TGCGCCAGCAGCTTGGTGGAGCGCAATGAGCAGTTCTTC
CASSLVERNEQFF
>many|TRBJ2-3|TRBV7-8|-
TGTGCCAGCAGCTTAGGGGGGACAACAGATACGCAGTATTTT
CASSLGGTTDTQYF
>once|TRBJ2-1|TRBV6-5|-
TGTGCCAGCGAGACCCCCCCTAGCAATGAGCAGTTCTTC
CASETPPSNEQFF
>-|TRBJ2-7|TRBV6-6|-
TGTGCCAGCAGTCGACAGGTTTTCTACGAACAGTACTTC
CASSRQVFYEQYF
>many|TRBJ1-1|TRBV29-1|-
TGCAGCGTTACGAAGGGGATAGGGGGCACTGAAGCTTTCTTT
CSVTKGIGGTEAFF
>many|TRBJ2-1|TRBV7-9|TRBD2
TGTGCCAGCAGTTCCGGGACTAGAAATGAGCAGTTCTTC
CASSSGTRNEQFF
>many|TRBJ2-7|TRBV20-1|-
TGCAGTGCTAGAAGAAGGTCGGGGTTAGCCTACGAGCAGTACTTC
CSARRRSGLAYEQYF
>many|TRBJ2-7|TRBV20-1|TRBD1
TGCAGTGCTAGGAAACAGGGGCTAACCTACGAGCAGTACTTC
CSARKQGLTYEQYF
>-|TRBJ2-1|TRBV3-1|-
TGTGCCAGCAGCCAAGGTGCGGCTAGCCGCGAGCAGTCCTTC
CASSQGAASREQSF